This T cell receptor beta chain emerged from a study of cytomegalovirus exposure and HLA in healthy donors. To note about this clone: Its antigen is unknown.

Findings of the study overall: A later analysis found that most CMV-associated TCR beta chains appeared HLA-restricted. What a later analysis showed was that several of the most significant clusters appeared linked to common viral pathogens.

CDR1 and CDR2 (germline): SGDLS, YYNGEE. This CDR3 is 15 amino acids long. With V trimmed by 3 bases and J by 4 bases, 9 bases remained unmatched. 13 Jbeta primers and 60 Vbeta primers were used for the PCR. Sequenced by immunoSEQ multiplex PCR; TCRdb stores in-frame clones only, minus some. The sample table includes 150,000 to 250,000 clones. The clonotype comes from a boy aged 5-17 years in good health and CMV-seronegative. The chain employs TRBV9 and TRBJ1-1; 7 nucleotides agree with TRBD1. Specimen: PBMCs. CDR3 protein: CASSGIQGFGTEAFF. The CDR3 nucleotides are TGTGCCAGCAGCGGAATACAGGGGTTCGGCACTGAAGCTTTCTTT.